Listed below are T cell receptor beta chains from one sample, sequenced in a study of molecular identifiers for immune sequencing clone quantification. Via MiXCR, TCRdb re-called the PCR reads, giving one row per CDR3 protein. The sample contains around 460,000 distinct CDR3 sequences, about 22% of which appear only once. Source material: naive CD8+ T cells from blood, with Jurkat cell RNA spiked in. The origin of the receptors is a human donor in good health. Some libraries in this study had Jurkat cell RNA spiked in. Each CDR3 is given with its conserved first and last residue. The order of the fields is D gene, V gene, CDR3 length, clone size, J gene, CDR3 DNA, CDR3 protein. A D gene is named only where the DNA matches it firmly. Clone size is given for some rows only: seen once, a few or many times, or a class if the clone is expanded.

>.|TRBV7-8|16|.|TRBJ2-1
TGTGCCAGCAGCTCAGATTCCGGCTCCTCCCGGAATGAGCAGTTCTTC
CASSSDSGSSRNEQFF
>.|TRBV29-1|14|many|TRBJ2-7
TGCAGCGTTGAAGGGCCCGAGCAGGGTTACGAGCAGTACTTC
CSVEGPEQGYEQYF
>.|TRBV5-4|11|few|TRBJ1-1
TGTGCCAGCAGCTTACCCGGGCCGCTGGTCTTT
CASSLPGPLVF
>.|TRBV27|16|few|TRBJ2-7
TGTGCCAGCAGTTTACGGGGGGTAGGGGGTTTCTACGAGCAGTACTTC
CASSLRGVGGFYEQYF
>.|TRBV21-1|13|.|TRBJ2-7
TGTGCCAGCAGACAGGGGGCAGACAACGAGCAGTACTTC
CASRQGADNEQYF
>.|TRBV6-2/TRBV6-3|15|once|TRBJ1-1
TGTGCCAGCAGCCCCTGGCAGGGTATGAACACTAAAGCTTTCTTT
CASSPWQGMNTKAFF
>.|TRBV30|11|many|TRBJ2-3
TGTGCCTGGGCCATAACAGATACGCAGTATTTT
CAWAITDTQYF
>.|TRBV13|14|few|TRBJ1-2
TGTGCCAGCAGCCGAATAGAGACGGAATATGGCTACACCTTC
CASSRIETEYGYTF
>.|TRBV4-3|18|many|TRBJ1-1
TGCGCCAGCAGCCCAACGCCCGTTCCGGGACCAGAGAACACTGAAGCTTTCTTT
CASSPTPVPGPENTEAFF
>TRBD1|TRBV14|16|few|TRBJ2-3
TGTGCCAGCAGCCGCAGAAAACAGGGGTTTACAGATACGCAGTATTTT
CASSRRKQGFTDTQYF
>.|TRBV9|15|few|TRBJ1-1
TGTGCCAGCAGCGCCTCAGACCATCGCGGCACTGAAGCTTTCTTT
CASSASDHRGTEAFF
>.|TRBV25-1|13|many|TRBJ1-2
TGTGCCAGCAGTTCGACAGCGAACTATGGCTACACCTTC
CASSSTANYGYTF
>TRBD2|TRBV5-4|15|.|TRBJ2-7
TGTGCCAGCAGCCTTTTAGCGGGGCCCCGGGACGAGCAGTACTTC
CASSLLAGPRDEQYF
>TRBD2|TRBV27|14|.|TRBJ2-1
TGTGCCAGCAGTTTAGCGGGAGGGTTCAATGAGCAGTTCTTC
CASSLAGGFNEQFF
>.|TRBV28|18|.|TRBJ1-1
TGTGCCAGCAGCCCCAGTTTATGGCTTGATAGGGTGAACACTGAAGCTTTCTTT
CASSPSLWLDRVNTEAFF
>.|TRBV20-1|14|many|TRBJ1-1
TGCAGTGCTAGAGGAATGATAGGGAGCACTGAAGCTTTCTTT
CSARGMIGSTEAFF
>.|TRBV19|13|few|TRBJ2-1
TGTGCCAGTAGTACCTCCTTGCTGAATGAGCAGTTCTTC
CASSTSLLNEQFF
>.|TRBV28|15|.|TRBJ1-5
TGTGCCAGCAGTTCAGGCGGCCGACGTAATCAGCCCCAGCATTTT
CASSSGGRRNQPQHF
>.|TRBV20-1|14|.|TRBJ2-3
TGCAGTGCTAGAGGTGGAGGGGGCACAGATACGCAGTATTTT
CSARGGGGTDTQYF
>.|TRBV5-6|11|few|TRBJ2-1
TGTGCCAGCAGCTTGGACATTGAGCAGTTCTTC
CASSLDIEQFF
>.|TRBV20-1|11|many|TRBJ1-1
TGCAGTGCTAAGGAGAACACTGAAGCTTTCTTT
CSAKENTEAFF
>.|TRBV4-3|16|many|TRBJ2-3
TGCGCCAGCAGCCAAGCTTACACGGACCCGACAGATACGCAGTATTTT
CASSQAYTDPTDTQYF
>.|TRBV4-3|17|once|TRBJ2-4
TGCGCCAGCGGCCAAGTTTTCAACACGCTAGCCAAAAACATTCAGTACTTC
CASGQVFNTLAKNIQYF
>.|TRBV7-9|12|many|TRBJ2-7
TGTGCCAGCAGCCTAATGGCCTACGAGCAGTACTTC
CASSLMAYEQYF
>TRBD2|TRBV7-2|16|many|TRBJ2-3
TGTGCCAGCACCCCCTGGGGGGGGGGAAGCACAGATACGCAGTATTTT
CASTPWGGGSTDTQYF
>.|TRBV20-1|13|few|TRBJ2-1
TGCAGTGCTAGTAGACCGGCTGGCGATGAGCAGTTCTTC
CSASRPAGDEQFF
>TRBD1|TRBV23-1|15|few|TRBJ2-7
TGCGCCAGCAGTCAAGGGACAGGGGATTCCTACGAGCAGTACTTC
CASSQGTGDSYEQYF
>.|TRBV4-1|16|few|TRBJ1-6
TGCGCCAGCAGCCAATACCCGGGACGGTCGGAGTCACCCCTCCACTTT
CASSQYPGRSESPLHF
>TRBD1|TRBV4-2|16|.|TRBJ1-1
TGTGCCAGCAGCCCCGACAGGGGATTAAGGAACACTGAAGCTTTCTTT
CASSPDRGLRNTEAFF